The TCR beta chain described here comes from a study of blood T cell repertoires in COVID-19. Study information: PBMCs, B-cell-depleted T cells, or T cells were the source of the cDNA or gDNA that made up the material.

V shed 3 bases and J shed 5 bases, with 13 bases lying between them. Germline V CDR1 and CDR2: SGHTA, FQGNSA. This CDR3 comprises 14 residues. Authors' processing steps: Reference gene primers were amplified, and this amplification served to estimate nucleated cell counts. The data were produced by immunoSEQ multiplex PCR, yet TCRdb's version contains in-frame clones alone and is incomplete. That table is the source of V, J and clone size, and D and trimming were worked out from the DNA. The sample lists over 200,000 clones, around nine tenths seen once, with roughly 6% in the top ten. Concerning this clone: Other nucleotide sequences in the sample specify the same CDR3.

The rearrangement links TRBV7-2 to TRBJ2-5; a possible D gene is TRBD2 (6 bases). Sequenced sample: peripheral blood. The source of this sequence is a man aged 55 to 69 who had recovered from COVID-19. CDR3 region: CASSFGGALETQYF. The CDR3 nucleotides are TGTGCCAGCAGCTTCGGCGGGGCCCTGGAGACCCAGTACTTC.